This paragraph reports one TCR beta chain. The sample originates from a study of T cells in localized non-small cell lung cancer. CDR1 and CDR2 from the germline V gene are PRHDT and FYEKMQ (reference sequence). J lost 6 bases, V lost 2 bases, and 9 bases had no gene match. The CDR3 is 15 amino acids. Generated by immunoSEQ multiplex PCR, the TCRdb table keeps only in-frame clones and is missing some. The profile shows approximately 30,000 clones, about 90% of them singletons. The source material was peripheral blood, sampled before any cancer treatment. The clonotype comes from a woman between 18 and 49 years old with stage I lung adenocarcinoma. The chain recombines TRBV13 with TRBJ2-7, with TRBD2 identical over 8 bases. CDR3 in amino acids: CASSLLSGSAGEQYF. DNA for the CDR3: TGTGCCAGCAGCTTATTGAGCGGGAGCGCTGGCGAGCAGTACTTC.